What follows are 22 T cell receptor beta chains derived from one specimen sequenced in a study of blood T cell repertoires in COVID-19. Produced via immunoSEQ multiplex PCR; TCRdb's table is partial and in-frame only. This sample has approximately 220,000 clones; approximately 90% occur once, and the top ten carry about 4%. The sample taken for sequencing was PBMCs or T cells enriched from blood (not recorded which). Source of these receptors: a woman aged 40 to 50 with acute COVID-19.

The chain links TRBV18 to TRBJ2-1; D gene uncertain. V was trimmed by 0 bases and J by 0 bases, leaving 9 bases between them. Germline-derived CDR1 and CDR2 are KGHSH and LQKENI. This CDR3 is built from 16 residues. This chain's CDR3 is CASSPPHPSSYNEQFF. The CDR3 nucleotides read TGTGCCAGCTCACCACCCCACCCTAGCTCCTACAATGAGCAGTTCTTC.

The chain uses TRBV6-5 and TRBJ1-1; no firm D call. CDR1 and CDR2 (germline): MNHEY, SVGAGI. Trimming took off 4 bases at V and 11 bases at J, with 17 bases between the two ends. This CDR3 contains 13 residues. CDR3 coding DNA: TGTGCCAGCAGTTCCTCCAACATCGGCGGGGCTTTCTTT. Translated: CASSSSNIGGAFF.

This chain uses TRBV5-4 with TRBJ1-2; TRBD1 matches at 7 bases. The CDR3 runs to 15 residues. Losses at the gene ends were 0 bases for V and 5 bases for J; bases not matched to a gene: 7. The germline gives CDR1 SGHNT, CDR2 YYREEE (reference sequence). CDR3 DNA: TGTGCCAGCAGCTTGGTAACAGGGGTTGGGTATGGCTACACCTTC. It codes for CASSLVTGVGYGYTF.

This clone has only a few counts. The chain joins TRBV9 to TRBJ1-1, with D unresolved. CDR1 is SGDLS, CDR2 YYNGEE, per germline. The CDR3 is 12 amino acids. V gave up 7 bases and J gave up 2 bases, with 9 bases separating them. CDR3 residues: CASAGSNTEAFF. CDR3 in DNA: TGTGCCAGCGCAGGCTCAAACACTGAAGCTTTCTTT. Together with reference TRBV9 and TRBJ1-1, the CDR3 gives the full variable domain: DSGVTQTPKHLITATGQRVTLRCSPRSGDLSVYWYQQSLDQGLQFLIQYYNGEERAKGNILERFSAQQFPDLHSELNLSSLELGDSALYFCASAGSNTEAFFGQGTRLTVV.

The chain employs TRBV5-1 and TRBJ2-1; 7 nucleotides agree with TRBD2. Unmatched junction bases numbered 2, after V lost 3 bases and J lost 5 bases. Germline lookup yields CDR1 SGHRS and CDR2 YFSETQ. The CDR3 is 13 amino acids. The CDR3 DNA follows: TGCGCCAGCAGCTCCCGGGGGGACAATGAGCAGTTCTTC. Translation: CASSSRGDNEQFF. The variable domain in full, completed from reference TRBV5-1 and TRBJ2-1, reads KAGVTQTPRYLIKTRGQQVTLSCSPISGHRSVSWYQQTPGQGLQFLFEYFSETQRNKGNFPGRFSGRQFSNSRSEMNVSTLELGDSALYLCASSSRGDNEQFFGPGTRLTVL.

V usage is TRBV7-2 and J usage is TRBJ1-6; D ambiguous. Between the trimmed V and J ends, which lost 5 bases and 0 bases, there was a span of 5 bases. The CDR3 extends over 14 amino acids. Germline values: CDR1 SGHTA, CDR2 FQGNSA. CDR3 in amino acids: CASSRSSYNSPLHF. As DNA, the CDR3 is TGTGCCAGCAGCAGGAGCTCCTATAATTCACCCCTCCACTTT.

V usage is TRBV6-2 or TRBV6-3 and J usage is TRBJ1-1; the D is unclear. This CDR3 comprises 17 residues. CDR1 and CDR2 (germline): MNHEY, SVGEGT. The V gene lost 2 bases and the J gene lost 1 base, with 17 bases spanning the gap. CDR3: CASSYRTRRHPNTEAFF. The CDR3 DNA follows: TGTGCCAGCAGTTACCGAACCCGCAGGCACCCGAACACTGAAGCTTTCTTT.

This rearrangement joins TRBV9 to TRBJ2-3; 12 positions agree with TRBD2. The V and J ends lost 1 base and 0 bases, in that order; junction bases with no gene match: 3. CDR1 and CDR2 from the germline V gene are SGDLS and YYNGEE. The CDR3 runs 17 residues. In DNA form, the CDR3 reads TGTGCCAGCAGCGTAACTAGCGGGGGGTCTAGCACAGATACGCAGTATTTT. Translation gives CASSVTSGGSSTDTQYF.

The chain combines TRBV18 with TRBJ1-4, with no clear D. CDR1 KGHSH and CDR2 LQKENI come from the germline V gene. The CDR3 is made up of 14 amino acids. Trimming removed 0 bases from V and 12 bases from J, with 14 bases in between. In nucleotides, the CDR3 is TGTGCCAGCTCACCACCGGGCCGAACCCAACAACTGTTTTTT. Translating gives CASSPPGRTQQLFF.

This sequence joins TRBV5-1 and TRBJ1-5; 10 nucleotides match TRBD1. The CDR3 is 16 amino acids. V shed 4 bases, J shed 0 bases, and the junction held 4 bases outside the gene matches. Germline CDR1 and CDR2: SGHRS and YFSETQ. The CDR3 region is CASSARDRGSNQPQHF. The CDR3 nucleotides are TGCGCCAGCAGCGCCCGGGACAGGGGTAGCAATCAGCCCCAGCATTTT. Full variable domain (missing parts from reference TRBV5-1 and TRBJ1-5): KAGVTQTPRYLIKTRGQQVTLSCSPISGHRSVSWYQQTPGQGLQFLFEYFSETQRNKGNFPGRFSGRQFSNSRSEMNVSTLELGDSALYLCASSARDRGSNQPQHFGDGTRLSIL.

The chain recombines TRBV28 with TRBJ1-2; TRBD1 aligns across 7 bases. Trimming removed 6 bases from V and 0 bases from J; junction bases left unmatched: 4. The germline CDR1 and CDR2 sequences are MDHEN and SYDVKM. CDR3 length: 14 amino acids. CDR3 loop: CASRVDRSNYGYTF. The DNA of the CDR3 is TGTGCCAGCAGGGTGGACAGGTCTAACTATGGCTACACCTTC.

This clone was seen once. This CDR3 reads CASSLRTGIGNQPQHF. For the CDR3, the DNA is TGTGCCAGCAGCCTTAGGACAGGGATCGGCAATCAGCCCCAGCATTTT. The chain is built from TRBV5-6 and TRBJ1-5; 8 bases are shared with TRBD1. This CDR3 is 16 amino acids long. V lost 4 bases to trimming and J lost 2 bases; unmatched junction nucleotides: 8. CDR1 and CDR2 from the germline V gene are SGHDT and YYEEEE.

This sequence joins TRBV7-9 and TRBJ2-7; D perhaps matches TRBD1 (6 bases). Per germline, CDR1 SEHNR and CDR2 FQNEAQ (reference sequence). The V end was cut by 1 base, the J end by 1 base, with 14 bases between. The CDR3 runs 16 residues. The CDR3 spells CASSLVSGTPSYEQYF. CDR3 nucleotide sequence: TGTGCCAGCAGCTTAGTGTCCGGGACACCTTCCTACGAGCAGTACTTC.

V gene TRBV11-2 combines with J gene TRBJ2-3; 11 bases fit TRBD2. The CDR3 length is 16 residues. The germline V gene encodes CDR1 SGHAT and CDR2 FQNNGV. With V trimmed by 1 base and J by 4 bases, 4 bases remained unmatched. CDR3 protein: CASSLGLAGSSDTQYF. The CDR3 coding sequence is TGTGCCAGCAGCTTAGGACTAGCGGGGTCTTCAGATACGCAGTATTTT.

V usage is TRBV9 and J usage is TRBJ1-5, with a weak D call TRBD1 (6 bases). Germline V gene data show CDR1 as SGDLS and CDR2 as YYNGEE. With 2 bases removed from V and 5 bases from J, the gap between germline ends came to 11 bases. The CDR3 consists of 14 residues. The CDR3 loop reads CASSVSGDHQPQHF. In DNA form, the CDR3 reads TGTGCCAGCAGCGTCTCAGGGGATCATCAGCCCCAGCATTTT.

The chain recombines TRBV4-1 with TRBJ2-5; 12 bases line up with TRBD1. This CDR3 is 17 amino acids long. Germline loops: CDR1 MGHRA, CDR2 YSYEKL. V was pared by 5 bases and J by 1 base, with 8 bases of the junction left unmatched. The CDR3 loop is CASSTGGQGAFQETQYF. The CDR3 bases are TGCGCCAGCAGCACCGGGGGACAGGGGGCCTTCCAAGAGACCCAGTACTTC.

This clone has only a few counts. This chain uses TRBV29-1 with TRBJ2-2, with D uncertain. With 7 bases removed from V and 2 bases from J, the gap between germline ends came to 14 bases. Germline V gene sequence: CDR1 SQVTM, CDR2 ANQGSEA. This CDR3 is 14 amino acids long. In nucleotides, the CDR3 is TGCAGCGGCACCACGGGTCCCAACACCGGGGAGCTGTTTTTT. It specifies CSGTTGPNTGELFF.

The chain's CDR3 is CASPRQGASETQYF. CDR3 nucleotide sequence: TGTGCCTCCCCGAGGCAGGGGGCTTCAGAGACCCAGTACTTC. The rearrangement uses TRBV2 and TRBJ2-5; 8 bases match TRBD1. CDR3 size: 14 residues. Germline assignment: CDR1 SNHLY and CDR2 FYNNEI. The J segment lost 4 bases and the V segment lost 11 bases, leaving 12 bases of the junction unmatched.

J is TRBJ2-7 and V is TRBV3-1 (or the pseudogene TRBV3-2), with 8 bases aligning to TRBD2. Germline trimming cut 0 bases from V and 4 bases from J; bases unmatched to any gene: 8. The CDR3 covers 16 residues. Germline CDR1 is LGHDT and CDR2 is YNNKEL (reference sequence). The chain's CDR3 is CASSQDDRGLEYEQYF. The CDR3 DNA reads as TGTGCCAGCAGCCAAGATGATCGGGGACTAGAATACGAGCAGTACTTC.

Here the CDR3 DNA reads TGTGCCAGCAGTTCCTGGACAGGGGGATCACCCCTCCACTTT. Protein sequence: CASSSWTGGSPLHF. The gene calls are TRBV27 and TRBJ1-6; TRBD1 aligns across 10 bases. Trimming took 4 bases from V and 10 from J; bases not matched to a gene: 4. Germline V lookup: CDR1 MNHEY, CDR2 SMNVEV (reference sequence). The CDR3 loop spans 14 amino acids.

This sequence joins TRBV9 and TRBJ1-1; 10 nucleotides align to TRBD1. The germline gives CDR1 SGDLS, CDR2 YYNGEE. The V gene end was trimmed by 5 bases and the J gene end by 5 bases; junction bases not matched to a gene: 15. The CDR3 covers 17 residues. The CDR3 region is CASSVRGAGTGETEAFF. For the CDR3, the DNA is TGTGCCAGCAGTGTACGTGGAGCCGGGACAGGGGAAACTGAAGCTTTCTTT.

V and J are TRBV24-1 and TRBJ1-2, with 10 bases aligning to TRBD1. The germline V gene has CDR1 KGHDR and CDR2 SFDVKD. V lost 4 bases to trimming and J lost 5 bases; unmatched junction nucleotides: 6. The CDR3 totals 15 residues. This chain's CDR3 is CATSDPRTGGYGYTF. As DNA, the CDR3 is TGTGCCACCAGTGACCCCAGGACAGGGGGGTATGGCTACACCTTC.